This passage covers 20 T cell receptor beta chains from one sample sequenced in a study of CD8+CD57+ T cells in acquired aplastic anemia. For CDR3 and TCR beta VDJ profiling, genomic DNA was the template used. Each CDR3 protein gets one entry after TCRdb re-called the reads with MiXCR. Among approximately 470,000 distinct CDR3 sequences, 25% to 40% were seen once, and the ten largest hold 0.8% to 0.85%. Sequencing involved patients with CD8+CD57+ cell expansion previously shown by flow cytometry. Sequencing was carried out using sorted CD4+, CD8+, or CD8+CD57+ T cells (not recorded which) from PBMCs. Receptor source: a human donor with aplastic anemia.

In its sample, this clonotype was seen many times. The chain carries TRBV2 and TRBJ1-5; D is uncertain. This CDR3 spans 13 amino acids. V lost 4 bases, J lost 4 bases, and 8 bases lay in between. Germline CDR1 and CDR2: SNHLY and FYNNEI. The CDR3 DNA sequence: TGTGCCAGCAGTGCCGACCAGAATCAGCCCCAGCATTTT. Translation: CASSADQNQPQHF. The full variable domain, with the rest looked up from reference TRBV2 and TRBJ1-5, is EPEVTQTPSHQVTQMGQEVILRCVPISNHLYFYWYRQILGQKVEFLVSFYNNEISEKSEIFDDQFSVERPDGSNFTLKIRSTKLEDSAMYFCASSADQNQPQHFGDGTRLSIL.

In this sample, this clonotype turned up many times. The chain has TRBV7-9 and TRBJ1-2, with D hard to call. Germline CDR1 SEHNR, CDR2 FQNEAQ (reference sequence). This CDR3 region has 11 residues. The V end was cut by 1 base, the J end by 13 bases, with 10 bases between. CDR3 nucleotides: TGTGCCAGCAGCTTAGGTGCGGTTGGCACCTTC. This encodes CASSLGAVGTF. The full variable domain, with the rest looked up from reference TRBV7-9 and TRBJ1-2, is DTGVSQNPRHKITKRGQNVTFRCDPISEHNRLYWYRQTLGQGPEFLTYFQNEAQLEKSRLLSDRFSAERPKGSFSTLEIQRTEQGDSAMYLCASSLGAVGTFGSGTRLTVV.

This clonotype was seen many times. The chain joins TRBV19 to TRBJ1-5, with D perhaps TRBD1 (6 bases). V gave up 6 bases and J gave up 0 bases, with 12 bases separating them. Germline V lookup: CDR1 LNHDA, CDR2 SQIVND (reference sequence). The CDR3 runs 15 residues. Here the CDR3 DNA reads TGTGCCAGTAGCCCAGGACAGATTAGCAATCAGCCCCAGCATTTT. Protein sequence: CASSPGQISNQPQHF.

The rearrangement links TRBV20-1 to TRBJ2-3; 14 nucleotides line up with TRBD2. The CDR3 spans 17 residues. In germline, CDR1 is DFQATT, CDR2 SNEGSKA (reference sequence). V trimming: 6 bases; J trimming: 5 bases; junction bases outside the gene matches: 13. The CDR3 protein is CSAGNEGLAGVKDTQYF. CDR3 sequence (DNA): TGCAGTGCGGGCAACGAGGGACTAGCGGGAGTAAAAGATACGCAGTATTTT.

The CDR3 loop reads CASSHYRGPYEQYF. CDR3 bases: TGTGCCAGCAGCCATTACAGGGGGCCCTACGAGCAGTACTTC. The chain employs TRBV11-2 and TRBJ2-7; 9 nucleotides align to TRBD1. With 5 bases clipped from V and 2 bases from J, the junction kept 4 bases outside the gene matches. Germline CDR1 SGHAT, CDR2 FQNNGV. The CDR3 has 14 residues.

This clonotype has ten or more counts. The chain is built from TRBV6-1 and TRBJ1-1; maybe TRBD1 (6 bases). The CDR3 contains 13 residues. V lost 6 bases and J 8 bases, leaving 16 bases between the germline ends. CDR1 and CDR2 (germline): MNHNS, SASEGT. This CDR3 is CASSLGQGTEAFF. The DNA for the CDR3 is TGTGCCAGCAGCTTAGGGCAGGGGACGGAAGCTTTCTTT.

At least ten counts were recorded for this clonotype. This rearrangement joins TRBV5-1 to TRBJ1-1; D might be TRBD1 (5 bases). This CDR3 has 13 residues. Germline lookup yields CDR1 SGHRS and CDR2 YFSETQ. V was pared by 4 bases and J by 11 bases, with 18 bases between. Here the CDR3 DNA reads TGCGCCAGCAGCCTAGACGGGGAACAGGAGGCTTTCTTT. It codes for CASSLDGEQEAFF.

This clonotype came up a few times. V gene TRBV7-3 combines with J gene TRBJ1-1, with D perhaps matching TRBD1 (6 bases). The germline CDR1 and CDR2 sequences are SGHTA and FQGTGA. V was shortened by 5 bases and J by 3 bases, with 10 bases between the two germline ends. The CDR3 is 13 residues long. The CDR3 reads CASSRDTHTEAFF. CDR3 sequence (DNA): TGTGCCAGCAGCCGGGACACCCACACTGAAGCTTTCTTT.

This clonotype was seen at least ten times. V gene TRBV19 combines with J gene TRBJ2-6; no clear D. Germline values: CDR1 LNHDA, CDR2 SQIVND (reference sequence). Trimming shortened V by 4 bases and J by 0 bases, and 4 bases separated the two germline ends. This CDR3 region has 14 residues. CDR3 amino acids: CASSRGSGANVLTF. The CDR3, as DNA: TGTGCCAGTAGTAGAGGCTCTGGGGCCAACGTCCTGACTTTC.

The chain couples TRBV27 to TRBJ1-5; D remains ambiguous. The CDR3 totals 13 residues. Germline CDR1 is MNHEY and CDR2 is SMNVEV (reference sequence). Trimming took off 2 bases at V and 5 bases at J, with 7 bases between the two ends. The CDR3 nucleotides are TGTGCCAGCAGTTTAGGTTTTCATCAGCCCCAGCATTTT. Its translation is CASSLGFHQPQHF.

The chain recombines TRBV24-1 with TRBJ2-7; D perhaps matches TRBD2 (6 bases). Germline CDR1 KGHDR, CDR2 SFDVKD. Trimming cost V 4 bases and J 6 bases, with 12 bases left between them. CDR3 size: 13 residues. The CDR3 nucleotides read TGTGCCACCAGTGAGGGAGGCGGTAGCGAGCAGTACTTC. It specifies CATSEGGGSEQYF.

In this sample, this clonotype turned up many times. The rearrangement links TRBV10-2 to TRBJ2-5, with 7 bases aligning to TRBD2. V lost 4 bases and J lost 4; bases outside the gene matches: 3. The CDR3 is 13 amino acids. The V gene's germline CDR1 is WSHSY and CDR2 SAAADI. Here the CDR3 reads CASSGLAGETQYF. As DNA, the CDR3 is TGCGCCAGCAGTGGACTAGCAGGAGAGACCCAGTACTTC.

V is TRBV7-2 and J is TRBJ2-1; 8 bases align to TRBD1. CDR1 SGHTA and CDR2 FQGNSA come from the germline V gene. After removal of 4 bases from V and 2 bases from J, the junction contained 1 base not matched to a gene. This CDR3 spans 14 amino acids. The CDR3 sequence: CASSSDRAYNEQFF. CDR3 DNA sequence: TGTGCCAGCAGCTCGGACAGGGCCTACAATGAGCAGTTCTTC.

At least ten counts were recorded for this clonotype. The rearrangement joins TRBV2 to TRBJ1-5; D gene ambiguous. This CDR3 has 13 amino acids. Germline V gives CDR1 SNHLY, CDR2 FYNNEI. V was cut by 8 bases and J by 7 bases, with 15 bases left in between. This CDR3 reads CASSEGIGQPQHF. The CDR3 DNA reads TGTGCCAGCTCCGAAGGCATTGGACAGCCCCAGCATTTT.

This clonotype has only a few counts. The chain recombines TRBV11-3 with TRBJ2-1, with D uncertain. Trimming stripped 1 base from V and 3 bases from J, with 7 bases between. CDR3 size: 14 residues. Germline assignment: CDR1 SGHNT and CDR2 YENEEA. In nucleotides, the CDR3 is TGTGCCAGCAGCTTAGGGCAGTACTACAATGAGCAGTTCTTC. It translates to CASSLGQYYNEQFF.

This clonotype showed up just a few times. This rearrangement joins TRBV5-1 to TRBJ2-5; TRBD2 agrees at 7 bases. J gave up 3 bases and V 7 bases, and 6 bases lay outside the gene matches. The CDR3 totals 13 residues. Germline CDR1 SGHRS, CDR2 YFSETQ. CDR3 loop: CASGLGGEETQYF. DNA for the CDR3: TGCGCCAGCGGCCTGGGGGGGGAAGAGACCCAGTACTTC.

The chain has TRBV6-1 and TRBJ2-2; 16 nucleotides align to TRBD2. CDR3 length: 16 amino acids. The germline CDR1 and CDR2 sequences are MNHNS and SASEGT. With V trimmed by 6 bases and J by 5 bases, 3 bases remained unmatched. The CDR3 protein is CASRRGLAGGTGELFF. CDR3 nucleotide sequence: TGTGCCAGCAGGCGGGGACTAGCGGGAGGGACCGGGGAGCTGTTTTTT.

This clonotype appeared many times. The chain has TRBV10-3 and TRBJ1-2; D possibly corresponds to TRBD1 (5 bases). This CDR3 is built from 13 residues. The V and J ends lost 10 bases and 8 bases respectively, with 20 bases between them. Germline V lookup: CDR1 ENHRY, CDR2 SYGVKD. CDR3 nucleotides: TGTGCCAGTTTTTTCAGGGACCTAGGAGGCTACACCTTC. The encoded protein is CASFFRDLGGYTF.

This clonotype showed up many times. The chain joins TRBV10-2 to TRBJ1-3, with D unclear. Germline V gene sequence: CDR1 WSHSY, CDR2 SAAADI. Trimming left V 6 bases short and J 0 bases short, with 9 bases between. The CDR3 has 14 residues. CDR3 nucleotides: TGCGCCAGCAGGAGACCCAGCTCTGGAAACACCATATATTTT. This translates into CASRRPSSGNTIYF.

This sequence joins TRBV18 and TRBJ2-7; D may correspond to TRBD1 or TRBD2 (6 bases each). CDR3 length: 17 residues. Germline-derived CDR1 and CDR2 are KGHSH and LQKENI. V lost 0 bases and J lost 1, with 16 bases in between. This CDR3 reads CASSPPGLADSSYEQYF. The CDR3, as DNA: TGTGCCAGCTCACCACCGGGACTGGCGGACAGTTCCTACGAGCAGTACTTC. Full variable domain (rest looked up from reference TRBV18 and TRBJ2-7): NAGVMQNPRHLVRRRGQEARLRCSPMKGHSHVYWYRQLPEEGLKFMVYLQKENIIDESGMPKERFSAEFPKEGPSILRIQQVVRGDSAAYFCASSPPGLADSSYEQYFGPGTRLTVT.